These T cell receptor beta chains were read from a single sample in a study of blood T cell repertoires in COVID-19. Profiled with immunoSEQ multiplex PCR; TCRdb holds only in-frame clones, not every one. Seen here are about 220,000 clones, 82% observed once, and the top ten hold about 3.2%. Sequenced sample: PBMCs or T cells enriched from blood (not recorded which). The receptors here all came from a woman aged 55-70 years who had recovered from COVID-19. The CDR3 runs from the conserved cysteine through the conserved F or W. D genes are given only for firm matches. Clone size, where shown, is once, few, many, or a class for clones that have expanded.

j_call	v_call	clone_size	d_call	cdr3_nt	cdr3_aa
TRBJ2-1	TRBV19	once	TRBD2	TGTGCCAGTAGTACCAACGAGCGGGAGTCGTTGAACAATGAGCAGTTCTTC	CASSTNERESLNNEQFF
TRBJ2-1	TRBV6-2/TRBV6-3	-	-	TGTGCCAGCTGCCGCGCGGGAAACAATGAGCAGTTCTTC	CASCRAGNNEQFF
TRBJ1-6	TRBV18	-	TRBD1	TGTGCCAGCTCAAGCCGGGACAGGGGGAATTCACCCCTCCACTTT	CASSSRDRGNSPLHF
TRBJ1-1	TRBV7-2	-	-	TGTGCCAGCAGCTTAGTGGCAGGGATCCACTCGAACACTGAAGCTTTCTTT	CASSLVAGIHSNTEAFF
TRBJ1-2	TRBV5-6	-	-	TGTGCCAGCAGCCGGGGATACGGCTACACCTTC	CASSRGYGYTF
TRBJ2-6	TRBV6-5	-	-	TGTGCCAGCAGTAGGGACACTGGGGCCAACGTCCTGACTTTC	CASSRDTGANVLTF
TRBJ2-3	TRBV10-1	-	-	TGCGCCAGCAGTGAGGGGCCGGGAGTCGGCACAGATACGCAGTATTTT	CASSEGPGVGTDTQYF
TRBJ2-7	TRBV9	-	-	TGTGCCAGCAGCGTAGAGGACTTAAGCCACGAGCAGTACTTC	CASSVEDLSHEQYF
TRBJ2-2	TRBV7-9	-	TRBD1	TGTGCCAGCAGCTCGGACAGGGAACTCGGGACCGGGGAGCTGTTTTTT	CASSSDRELGTGELFF
TRBJ2-7	TRBV29-1	once	TRBD2	TGCAGCGCGAGGGGCGGGAGGAGCCACGAGCAGTACTTC	CSARGGRSHEQYF
TRBJ2-7	TRBV7-9	many	-	TGTGCCAGCAGCCCGACGGACAGCCCAAAAGGCGCTTCCGAGCAGTACTTC	CASSPTDSPKGASEQYF
TRBJ2-5	TRBV7-2	-	TRBD2	TGTGCCAGCAGCTCCTCTAGCGGGGCCAAGGGGACCCAGTACTTC	CASSSSSGAKGTQYF
TRBJ1-1	TRBV11-1	few	-	TGTGCCAGCAGCTTAAATCCGGGGAACACTGAAGCTTTCTTT	CASSLNPGNTEAFF
TRBJ1-1	TRBV18	-	TRBD1	TGTGCCAGCTCAGAGGGAGACAGGGGGCTAGTAGCTTTCTTT	CASSEGDRGLVAFF
TRBJ1-5	TRBV7-2	-	-	TGTGCCAGCAGCTTAAACAGTGCTCAGCCCCAGCATTTT	CASSLNSAQPQHF
TRBJ2-3	TRBV10-3	-	TRBD2	TGTGCCATCAGTGATAGCGGGGGGAAAACAGATACGCAGTATTTT	CAISDSGGKTDTQYF
TRBJ1-1	TRBV5-4	-	TRBD1	TGTGCCAGCAGCCCGGGACAGGGTCGACTAAGCACTGAAGCTTTCTTT	CASSPGQGRLSTEAFF